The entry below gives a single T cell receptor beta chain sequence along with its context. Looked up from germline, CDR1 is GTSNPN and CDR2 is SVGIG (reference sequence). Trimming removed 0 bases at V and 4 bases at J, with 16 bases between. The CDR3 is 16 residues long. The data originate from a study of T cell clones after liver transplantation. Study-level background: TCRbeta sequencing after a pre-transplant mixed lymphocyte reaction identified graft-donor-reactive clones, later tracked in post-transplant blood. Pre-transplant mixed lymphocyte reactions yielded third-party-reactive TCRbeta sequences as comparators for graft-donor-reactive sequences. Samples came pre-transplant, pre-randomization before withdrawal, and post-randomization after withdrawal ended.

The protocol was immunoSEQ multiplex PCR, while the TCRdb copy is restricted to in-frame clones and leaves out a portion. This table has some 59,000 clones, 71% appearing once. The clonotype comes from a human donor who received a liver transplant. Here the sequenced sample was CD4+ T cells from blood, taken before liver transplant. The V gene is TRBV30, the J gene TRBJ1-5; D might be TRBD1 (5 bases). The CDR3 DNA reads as TGTGCCTGGAGTGTACAAGGGAGGGGAAAAAATCAGCCCCAGCATTTT. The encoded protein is CAWSVQGRGKNQPQHF.